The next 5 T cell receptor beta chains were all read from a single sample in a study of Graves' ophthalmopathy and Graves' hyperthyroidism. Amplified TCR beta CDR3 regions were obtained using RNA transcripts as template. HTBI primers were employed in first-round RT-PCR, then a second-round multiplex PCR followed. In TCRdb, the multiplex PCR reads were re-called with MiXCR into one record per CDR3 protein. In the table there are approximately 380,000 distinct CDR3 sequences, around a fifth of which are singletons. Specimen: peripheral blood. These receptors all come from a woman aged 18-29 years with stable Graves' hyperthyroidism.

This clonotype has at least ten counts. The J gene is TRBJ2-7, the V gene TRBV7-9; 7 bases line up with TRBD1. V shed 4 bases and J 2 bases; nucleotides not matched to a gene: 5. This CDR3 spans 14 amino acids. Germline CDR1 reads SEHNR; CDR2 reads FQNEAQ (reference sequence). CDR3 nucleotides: TGTGCCAGCAGCTGGGGGACAGTTACCTACGAGCAGTACTTC. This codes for CASSWGTVTYEQYF.

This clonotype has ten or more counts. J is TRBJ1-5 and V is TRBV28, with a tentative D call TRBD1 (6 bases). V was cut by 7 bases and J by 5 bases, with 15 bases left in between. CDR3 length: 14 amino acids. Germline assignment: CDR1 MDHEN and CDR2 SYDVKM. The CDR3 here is CASITGGGDQPQHF. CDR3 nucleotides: TGTGCCAGCATAACGGGGGGCGGGGATCAGCCCCAGCATTTT.

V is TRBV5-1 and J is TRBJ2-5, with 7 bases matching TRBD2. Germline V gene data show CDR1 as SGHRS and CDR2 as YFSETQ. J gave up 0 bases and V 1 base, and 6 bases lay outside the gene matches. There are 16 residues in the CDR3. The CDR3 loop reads CASSLNPSGNQETQYF. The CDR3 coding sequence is TGCGCCAGCAGCTTGAATCCTAGCGGAAACCAAGAGACCCAGTACTTC.

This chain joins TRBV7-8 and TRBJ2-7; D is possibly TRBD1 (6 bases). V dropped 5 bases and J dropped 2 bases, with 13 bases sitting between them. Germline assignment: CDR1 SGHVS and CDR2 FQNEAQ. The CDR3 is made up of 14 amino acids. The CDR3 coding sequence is TGTGCCAGCAGCCCCGATGGGGGCGCCTACGAGCAGTACTTC. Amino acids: CASSPDGGAYEQYF.

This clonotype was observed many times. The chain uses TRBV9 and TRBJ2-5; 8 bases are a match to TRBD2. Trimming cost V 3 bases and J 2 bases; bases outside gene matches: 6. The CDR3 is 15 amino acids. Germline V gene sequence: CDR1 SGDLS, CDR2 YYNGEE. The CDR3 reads CASSARGRTQETQYF. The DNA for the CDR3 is TGTGCCAGCAGCGCCCGCGGGAGGACTCAAGAGACCCAGTACTTC.